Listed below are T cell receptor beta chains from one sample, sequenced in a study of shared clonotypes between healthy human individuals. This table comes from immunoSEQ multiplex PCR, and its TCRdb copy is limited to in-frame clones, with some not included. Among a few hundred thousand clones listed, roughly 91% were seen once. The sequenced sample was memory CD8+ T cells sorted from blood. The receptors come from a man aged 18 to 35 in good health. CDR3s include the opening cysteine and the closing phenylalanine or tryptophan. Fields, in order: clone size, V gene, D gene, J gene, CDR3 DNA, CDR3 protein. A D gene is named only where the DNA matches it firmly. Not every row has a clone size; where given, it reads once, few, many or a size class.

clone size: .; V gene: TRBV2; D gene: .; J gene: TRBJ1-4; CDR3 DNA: TGTGCCAGCAACTTTTTCGGTCTAACTAATGAAAAACTGTTTTTT; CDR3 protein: CASNFFGLTNEKLFF
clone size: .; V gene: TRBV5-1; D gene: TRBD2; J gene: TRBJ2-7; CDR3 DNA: TGCGCCAGCAGCTTGCCCCCCCGGGACTACAGATACGAGCAGTACTTC; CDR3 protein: CASSLPPRDYRYEQYF
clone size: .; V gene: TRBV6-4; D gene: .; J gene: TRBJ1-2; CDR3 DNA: TGTGCCAGCAGTGACTCCGACGCTGCGGGCTATGGCTACACCTTC; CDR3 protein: CASSDSDAAGYGYTF
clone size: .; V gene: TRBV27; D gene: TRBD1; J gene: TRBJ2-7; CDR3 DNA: TGTGCCAGCAGTCGACAGGGATCCTACGAGCAGTACTTC; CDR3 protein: CASSRQGSYEQYF
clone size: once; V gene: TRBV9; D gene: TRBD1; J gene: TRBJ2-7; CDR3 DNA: TGTGCCAGCAGCGACGGACAGGGGGGTTCAGTTTACGAGCAGTACTTC; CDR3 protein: CASSDGQGGSVYEQYF
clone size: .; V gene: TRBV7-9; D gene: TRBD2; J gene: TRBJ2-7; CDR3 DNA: TGTGCCAGCAGCTGGGGAGGGGACGAGCAGTACTTC; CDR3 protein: CASSWGGDEQYF
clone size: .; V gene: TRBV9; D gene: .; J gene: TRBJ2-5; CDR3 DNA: TGTGCCAGCAGCGCGGAAATTCAAGAGACCCAGTACTTC; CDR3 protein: CASSAEIQETQYF
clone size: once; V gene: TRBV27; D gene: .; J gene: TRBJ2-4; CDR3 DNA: TGTGCCAGCCCCCGGAGGGGGTGGGCCAAAAACATTCAGTACTTC; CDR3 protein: CASPRRGWAKNIQYF
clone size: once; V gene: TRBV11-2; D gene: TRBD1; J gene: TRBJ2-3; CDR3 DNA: TGTGCCAGCAGGCCGTCCTCGGGACAGGGGCCAGATACGCAGTATTTT; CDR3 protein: CASRPSSGQGPDTQYF
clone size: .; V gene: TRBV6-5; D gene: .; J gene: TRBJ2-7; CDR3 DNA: TGTGCCAGCAGTTACTCGAGATCAAGGACCTACGAGCAGTACTTC; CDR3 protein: CASSYSRSRTYEQYF
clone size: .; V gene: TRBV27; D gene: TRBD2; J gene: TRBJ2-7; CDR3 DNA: TGTGCCAGCGGAACGGGAGGCGGTAGCTCCTACGAGCAGTACTTC; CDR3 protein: CASGTGGGSSYEQYF
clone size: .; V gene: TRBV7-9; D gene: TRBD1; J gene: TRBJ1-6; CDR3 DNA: TGTGCCAGCAGCGCCGACAGGGGAGGTAATTCACCCCTCCACTTT; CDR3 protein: CASSADRGGNSPLHF
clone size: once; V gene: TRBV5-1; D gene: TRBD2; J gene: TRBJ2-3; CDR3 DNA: TGCGCCAGCAGCTTTGCGGGGGGCGGCACAGATACGCAGTATTTT; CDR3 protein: CASSFAGGGTDTQYF
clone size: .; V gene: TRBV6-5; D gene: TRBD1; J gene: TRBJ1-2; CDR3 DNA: TGTGCCAGCAGTTTAGACAGGGTCGAGAGTAGTGGCTACACCTTC; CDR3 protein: CASSLDRVESSGYTF
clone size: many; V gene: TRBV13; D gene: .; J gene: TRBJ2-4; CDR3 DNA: TGTGCCAGCAGCTCCGCCCAGGAGTTGCGGGATCAGTACTTC; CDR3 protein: CASSSAQELRDQYF
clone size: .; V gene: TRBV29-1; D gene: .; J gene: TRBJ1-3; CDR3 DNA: TGCAGCGTTGGGGTCTCTGGAAACACCATATATTTT; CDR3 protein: CSVGVSGNTIYF
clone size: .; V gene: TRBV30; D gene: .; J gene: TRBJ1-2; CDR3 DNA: TGTGCCTGGATCGGGGACACCCGGGCGATCTATGGCTACACCTTC; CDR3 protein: CAWIGDTRAIYGYTF
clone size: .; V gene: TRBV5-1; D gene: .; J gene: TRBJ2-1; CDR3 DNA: TGCGCCAGCAGCTTCACATGGGACAATGAGCAGTTCTTC; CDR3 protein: CASSFTWDNEQFF
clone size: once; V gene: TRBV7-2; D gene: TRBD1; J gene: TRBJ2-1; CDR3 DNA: TGTGCCAGCAGCCTAGACAGGGGTCGGAACAATGAGCAGTTCTTC; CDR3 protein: CASSLDRGRNNEQFF
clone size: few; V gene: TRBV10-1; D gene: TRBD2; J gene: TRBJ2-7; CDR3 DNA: TGCGCCAGCAGCCCGGCGGGGGGCTACGAGCAGTACTTC; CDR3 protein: CASSPAGGYEQYF
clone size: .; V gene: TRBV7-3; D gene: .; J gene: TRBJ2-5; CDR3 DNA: TGTGCCAGCAGCTTCGACAGGCAAGAGACCCAGTACTTC; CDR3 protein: CASSFDRQETQYF
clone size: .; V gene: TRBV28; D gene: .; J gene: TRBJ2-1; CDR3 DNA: TGTGCCAGCAGTTTAACAGGGGACTACCTAGTTAATGAGCAGTTCTTC; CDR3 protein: CASSLTGDYLVNEQFF
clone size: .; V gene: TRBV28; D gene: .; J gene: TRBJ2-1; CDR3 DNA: TGTGCCAGCAGTTTATCCCGATTTTACAGGGACTACAATGAGCAGTTCTTC; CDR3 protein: CASSLSRFYRDYNEQFF
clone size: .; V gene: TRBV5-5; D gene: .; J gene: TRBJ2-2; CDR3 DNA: TGTGCCAGCAGCTTATGGGACGGCTACACCGGGGAGCTGTTTTTT; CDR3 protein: CASSLWDGYTGELFF
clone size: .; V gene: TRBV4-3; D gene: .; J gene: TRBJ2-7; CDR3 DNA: TGCGCCAGCAGCCAAGCGAGGGTAATCTCCTACGAGCAGTACTTC; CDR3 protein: CASSQARVISYEQYF
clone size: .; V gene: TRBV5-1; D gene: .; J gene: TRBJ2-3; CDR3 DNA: TGCGCCAGCAGACGGGACCACCTCACAGATACGCAGTATTTT; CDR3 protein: CASRRDHLTDTQYF
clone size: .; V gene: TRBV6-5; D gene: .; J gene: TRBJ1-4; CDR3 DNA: TGTGCCAGCAGGAGAGGTTGGACTAATGAAAAACTGTTTTTT; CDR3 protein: CASRRGWTNEKLFF
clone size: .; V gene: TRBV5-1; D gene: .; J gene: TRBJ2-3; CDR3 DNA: TGCGCCAGCAGCTTGATACTAGCTGATACGCAGTATTTT; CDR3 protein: CASSLILADTQYF
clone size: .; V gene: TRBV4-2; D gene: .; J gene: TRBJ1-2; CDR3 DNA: TGTGCCAGCAGCCGAATACAGGGAAACTATGGCTACACCTTC; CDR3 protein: CASSRIQGNYGYTF
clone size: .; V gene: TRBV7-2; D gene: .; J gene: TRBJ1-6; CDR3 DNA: TGTGCCAGCAGCTTAGTCGGCAGGGGCGGGGGGAATTCACCCCTCCACTTT; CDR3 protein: CASSLVGRGGGNSPLHF
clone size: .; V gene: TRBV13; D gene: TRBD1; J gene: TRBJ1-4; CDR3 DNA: TGTGCCAGCAGCGCATGGCGAGGGACAGGGGATGAAAAACTGTTTTTT; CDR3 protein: CASSAWRGTGDEKLFF
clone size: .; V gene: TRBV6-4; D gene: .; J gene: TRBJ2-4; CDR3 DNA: TGTGCCAGCAGTGACAGCCGGAAAAACATTCAGTACTTC; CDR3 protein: CASSDSRKNIQYF
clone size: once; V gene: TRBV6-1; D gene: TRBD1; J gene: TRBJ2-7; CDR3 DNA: TGTGCCAGCAGTGAAAACGGACAGGATAAGCAGTACTTC; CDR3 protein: CASSENGQDKQYF
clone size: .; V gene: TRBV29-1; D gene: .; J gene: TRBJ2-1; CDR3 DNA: TGCAGCGTTGATTGGGGTAATGAGCAGTTCTTC; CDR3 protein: CSVDWGNEQFF
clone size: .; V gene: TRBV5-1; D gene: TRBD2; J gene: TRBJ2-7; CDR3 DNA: TGCGCCAGCAGCGAAACTAGCGGGACTAATGCCTACGAGCAGTACTTC; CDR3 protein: CASSETSGTNAYEQYF
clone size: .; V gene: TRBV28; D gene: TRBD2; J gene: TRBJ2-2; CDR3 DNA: TGTGCCAGCAGTCCAAGGTGGGAGGGGCCCAACACCGGGGAGCTGTTTTTT; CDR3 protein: CASSPRWEGPNTGELFF
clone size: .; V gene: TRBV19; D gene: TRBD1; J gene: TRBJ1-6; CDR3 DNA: TGTGCCAGTAGTATTGGACAGGGATTGGCACCCCTCCACTTT; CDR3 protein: CASSIGQGLAPLHF
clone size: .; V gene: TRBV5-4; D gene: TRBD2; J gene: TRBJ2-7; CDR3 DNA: TGTGCCAGCGGCAGGGAGGGCGAGCAGTACTTC; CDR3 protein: CASGREGEQYF
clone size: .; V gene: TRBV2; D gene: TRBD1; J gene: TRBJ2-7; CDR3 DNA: TGTGCCAGCAGGCGGACAGGGGGTGGGTACGAGCAGTACTTC; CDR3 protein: CASRRTGGGYEQYF
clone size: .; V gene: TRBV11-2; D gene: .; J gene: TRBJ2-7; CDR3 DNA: TGTGCCAGCAGCCCAGGCGGGTCCCTCTACGAGCAGTACTTC; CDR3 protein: CASSPGGSLYEQYF
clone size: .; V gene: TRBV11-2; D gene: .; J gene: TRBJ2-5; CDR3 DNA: TGTGCCAGCAGCCTACACCCATGGACAGAATTCCAAGAGACCCAGTACTTC; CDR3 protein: CASSLHPWTEFQETQYF
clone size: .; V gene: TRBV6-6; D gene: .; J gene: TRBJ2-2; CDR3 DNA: TGTGCCAGCAGACCCCTTAGTGAGAACACCGGGGAGCTGTTTTTT; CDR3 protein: CASRPLSENTGELFF
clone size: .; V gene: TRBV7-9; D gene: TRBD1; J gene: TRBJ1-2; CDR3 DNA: TGTGCCAGCAGCTCCATGGGGGGCAGGGGGCAGGCCTATGGCTACACCTTC; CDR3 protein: CASSSMGGRGQAYGYTF
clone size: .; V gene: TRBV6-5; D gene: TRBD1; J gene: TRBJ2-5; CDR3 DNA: TGTGCCAGCAGTAGCCCGGGACAGACACAAGAGACCCAGTACTTC; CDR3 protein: CASSSPGQTQETQYF
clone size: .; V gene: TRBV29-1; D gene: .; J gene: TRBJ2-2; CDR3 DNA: TGCAGCGTTGAAGTCGGGGCGAAATACGGCACCGGGGAGCTGTTTTTT; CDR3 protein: CSVEVGAKYGTGELFF
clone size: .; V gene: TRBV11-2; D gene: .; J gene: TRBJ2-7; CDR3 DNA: TGTGCCAGCAGCTTAGGAACAGGCCCCTACGAGCAGTACTTC; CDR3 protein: CASSLGTGPYEQYF
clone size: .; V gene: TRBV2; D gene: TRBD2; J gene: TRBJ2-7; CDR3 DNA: TGTGCCAGCAGTTACCTAGCGGGGGAACTCTACGAGCAGTACTTC; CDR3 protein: CASSYLAGELYEQYF
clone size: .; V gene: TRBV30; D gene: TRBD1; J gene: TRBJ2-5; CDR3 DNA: TGTGCCTGGAGTCCGGACAGGGGAGGGGGAGAGACCCAGTACTTC; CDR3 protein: CAWSPDRGGGETQYF